One and the same sample provided the 21 T cell receptor beta chains below, sequenced in a study of blood T cell repertoires in COVID-19. Repertoires were generated with immunoSEQ multiplex PCR, while TCRdb's copy carries only in-frame clones and drops some. The sample carries approximately 250,000 clones, about 81% recorded once. Sequencing was carried out using PBMCs or T cells enriched from blood (not recorded which). The receptors shown here come from a man aged 30 to 39 with acute COVID-19.

This chain links TRBV28 with TRBJ1-2; 10 bases match TRBD1. V lost 7 bases to trimming and J lost 8 bases; unmatched junction nucleotides: 4. This CDR3 has 12 residues. Germline V gene data show CDR1 as MDHEN and CDR2 as SYDVKM. CDR3 sequence: CASTTGGLGYTF. In nucleotides, the CDR3 is TGTGCCAGCACGACAGGGGGCCTCGGCTACACCTTC.

The chain uses TRBV6-5 and TRBJ2-4, with a possible D match to TRBD2 (6 bases). The germline V and J ends were trimmed by 4 bases and 1 base, with 11 bases remaining between them. The CDR3 extends over 15 amino acids. Germline-derived CDR1 and CDR2 are MNHEY and SVGAGI. For the CDR3, the DNA is TGTGCCAGCAGTTCCGGGAGTCGGGCCAAAAACATTCAGTACTTC. It translates to CASSSGSRAKNIQYF.

The rearrangement uses TRBV7-6 and TRBJ2-2; the match to TRBD2 covers 11 bases. Unmatched junction bases numbered 5, after V lost 4 bases and J lost 4 bases. Germline V CDR1 and CDR2: SGHVS, FNYEAQ. This CDR3 comprises 16 residues. The CDR3 spells CASSSPSGGLTGELFF. The CDR3 DNA reads TGTGCCAGCAGCTCCCCTAGCGGGGGGCTCACCGGGGAGCTGTTTTTT.

The rearrangement joins TRBV24-1 to TRBJ1-2; 9 bases fit TRBD1. Germline lookup yields CDR1 KGHDR and CDR2 SFDVKD. V gave up 4 bases and J gave up 8 bases; unmatched junction bases: 13. This CDR3 comprises 16 residues. CDR3 loop: CATSEPSTGGSKGYTF. The CDR3 bases are TGTGCCACCAGTGAACCTTCGACAGGGGGATCGAAAGGCTACACCTTC.

This chain uses TRBV5-4 with TRBJ2-5, with D unclear. V lost 2 bases and J 2 bases, leaving 10 bases between the germline ends. The CDR3 totals 14 residues. The germline V gene encodes CDR1 SGHNT and CDR2 YYREEE (reference sequence). In DNA, the CDR3 is TGTGCCAGCAGCTTCCGCAGCGAACAAGAGACCCAGTACTTC. This translates into CASSFRSEQETQYF.

V gene TRBV12-3 or TRBV12-4 combines with J gene TRBJ1-2, with TRBD1 matching 8 bases. This CDR3 is 13 amino acids long. The V segment lost 5 bases and the J segment 8 bases; nucleotides outside the gene matches: 7. The CDR3 spells CASSQTGERGYTF. Written as DNA, the CDR3 is TGTGCCAGCAGTCAGACAGGGGAGAGAGGCTACACCTTC.

The chain employs TRBV9 and TRBJ2-5, with D maybe TRBD2 (6 bases). The germline V gene encodes CDR1 SGDLS and CDR2 YYNGEE. Trimming pared 4 bases from V and 2 bases from J, leaving 6 bases between. CDR3 size: 12 residues. The CDR3 DNA is TGTGCCAGCAGCCGGGGGCAAGAGACCCAGTACTTC. Amino acid sequence: CASSRGQETQYF.

The rearrangement uses TRBV6-5 and TRBJ1-2; 7 nucleotides agree with TRBD1. CDR1 and CDR2 (germline): MNHEY, SVGAGI. The CDR3 has 14 amino acids. J gave up 0 bases and V 7 bases, and 5 bases lay outside the gene matches. The CDR3 region is CASTDRAANYGYTF. The CDR3 bases are TGTGCCAGCACCGACAGGGCAGCTAACTATGGCTACACCTTC.

J is TRBJ1-2 and V is TRBV5-4; 9 bases map to TRBD1. Germline trimming cut 4 bases from V and 7 bases from J; bases unmatched to any gene: 11. The CDR3 contains 15 residues. CDR1 and CDR2 (germline): SGHNT, YYREEE (reference sequence). The CDR3 protein is CASSRTGQGWGGYTF. CDR3 nucleotides: TGTGCCAGCAGCAGAACGGGACAGGGTTGGGGTGGCTACACCTTC.

The chain joins TRBV18 to TRBJ2-6; TRBD1 matches 9 bases. The germline V gene has CDR1 KGHSH and CDR2 LQKENI. V shed 1 base, J shed 0 bases, and the junction held 4 bases outside the gene matches. The CDR3 totals 18 residues. The CDR3 is CASSPQGQGFSGANVLTF. The CDR3 DNA follows: TGTGCCAGCTCACCACAAGGACAGGGGTTCTCTGGGGCCAACGTCCTGACTTTC.

The chain employs TRBV5-4 and TRBJ1-1; 8 bases map to TRBD1. The length of the CDR3 is 13 residues. With V trimmed by 5 bases and J by 7 bases, 7 bases remained unmatched. The germline V gene encodes CDR1 SGHNT and CDR2 YYREEE (reference sequence). CDR3 DNA: TGTGCCAGCAGACCCAGGGGGCTGAGTGAAGCTTTCTTT. It translates to CASRPRGLSEAFF.

The V call is TRBV9, the J call TRBJ1-2; possibly TRBD1 for D (6 bases). V was clipped by 2 bases and J by 5 bases, with 10 bases between them. Germline loops: CDR1 SGDLS, CDR2 YYNGEE. The CDR3 totals 13 residues. The CDR3 DNA reads as TGTGCCAGCAGCGTGACAGGCATGTATGGCTACACCTTC. Protein: CASSVTGMYGYTF.

The chain combines TRBV27 with TRBJ1-1, with a tentative D call TRBD1 (5 bases). In germline, CDR1 is MNHEY, CDR2 SMNVEV (reference sequence). V lost 6 bases and J 11 bases, leaving 19 bases between the germline ends. This CDR3 has 13 amino acids. As DNA, the CDR3 is TGTGCCAGCAGCACTGGGAAGGGGCTGAAGGCTTTCTTT. It translates to CASSTGKGLKAFF.

CDR3 region: CSAGQGPEAFF. In DNA form, the CDR3 reads TGCAGTGCGGGACAGGGCCCTGAAGCTTTCTTT. V and J are TRBV20-1 and TRBJ1-1; 9 bases align to TRBD1. Trimming took 6 bases from V and 6 from J; bases not matched to a gene: 2. This CDR3 spans 11 amino acids. From germline, CDR1 is DFQATT and CDR2 SNEGSKA (reference sequence).

The chain carries TRBV18 and TRBJ2-7, with 8 bases aligning to TRBD2. The V and J ends lost 2 bases and 7 bases, in that order; junction bases with no gene match: 4. Germline V gene sequence: CDR1 KGHSH, CDR2 LQKENI. This CDR3 spans 13 amino acids. Written as DNA, the CDR3 is TGTGCCAGCTCACCAGGGACTAGTAGAGAGCAGTACGTC. This sequence encodes CASSPGTSREQYV.

V and J are TRBV19 and TRBJ1-6, with D possibly being TRBD1 (6 bases). The V end was cut by 4 bases, the J end by 7 bases, with 11 bases between. This CDR3 contains 14 residues. Germline CDR1 and CDR2: LNHDA and SQIVND (reference sequence). The CDR3 DNA reads as TGTGCCAGTAGTACACAGGGTTCGAATTCACCCCTCCACTTT. This codes for CASSTQGSNSPLHF. The variable domain in full, with the rest retrieved from reference TRBV19 and TRBJ1-6, is DGGITQSPKYLFRKEGQNVTLSCEQNLNHDAMYWYRQDPGQGLRLIYYSQIVNDFQKGDIAEGYSVSREKKESFPLTVTSAQKNPTAFYLCASSTQGSNSPLHFGNGTRLTVT.

The J gene is TRBJ1-2, the V gene TRBV5-1, with D hard to call. CDR3 length: 13 residues. Germline loops: CDR1 SGHRS, CDR2 YFSETQ. With 4 bases removed from V and 3 bases from J, the gap between germline ends came to 10 bases. CDR3 DNA: TGCGCCAGCAGCCCGGGATGGGACTATGGCTACACCTTC. Translating it yields CASSPGWDYGYTF.

The chain employs TRBV7-6 and TRBJ1-5; 7 bases match TRBD1. Germline V lookup: CDR1 SGHVS, CDR2 FNYEAQ. With 5 bases clipped from V and 2 bases from J, the junction kept 3 bases outside the gene matches. The CDR3 covers 14 residues. The CDR3 reads CASSRQGGNQPQHF. In DNA form, the CDR3 reads TGTGCCAGCAGCAGACAGGGTGGCAATCAGCCCCAGCATTTT.

This clone was recorded once. The V call is TRBV7-2, the J call TRBJ2-2; 7 bases line up with TRBD1. The V gene end was trimmed by 4 bases and the J gene end by 6 bases; junction bases not matched to a gene: 8. The CDR3 extends over 15 amino acids. The germline V gene encodes CDR1 SGHTA and CDR2 FQGNSA. The DNA of the CDR3 is TGTGCCAGCAGCTCACAGGGGTTTGGCGCCGGGGAGCTGTTTTTT. This codes for CASSSQGFGAGELFF.

This rearrangement joins TRBV9 to TRBJ1-2; unclear D gene. Looked up from germline, CDR1 is SGDLS and CDR2 is YYNGEE. The CDR3 runs 16 residues. V lost 1 base, J lost 0 bases, and 13 bases lay in between. The DNA of the CDR3 is TGTGCCAGCAGCGTACCCCTGCGCGAAGCTAACTATGGCTACACCTTC. Translated: CASSVPLREANYGYTF.

Ten or more counts support this clone. The chain couples TRBV6-1 to TRBJ2-2; D may be TRBD2 (7 bases). CDR1 and CDR2 (germline): MNHNS, SASEGT. V was cut by 3 bases and J by 6 bases, with 14 bases left in between. The CDR3 contains 15 residues. For the CDR3, the DNA is TGTGCCAGCAGTGATGCGGGGGCAGGGTCCGGGGAGCTGTTTTTT. This gives the protein CASSDAGAGSGELFF.